This entry concerns a single TCR beta chain. As yet, its antigen is unknown. The data were taken from a study of graft-versus-host responses after intestinal transplantation. Method: immunoSEQ multiplex PCR; TCRdb's copy keeps in-frame clones and lacks some. The data contain over 85,000 clones, about 95% of them singletons. The CDR3 covers 14 residues. The germline CDR1 and CDR2 sequences are MDHEN and SYDVKM. Trimming at V came to 8 bases and at J to 3 bases, leaving 9 bases not matched to a gene. The rearrangement uses TRBV28 and TRBJ1-1; TRBD1 agrees at 7 bases. Source: unstimulated CD4+ T cells sorted from spleen or lymph node cells, taken before transplant. This sequence was found in a human donor who was the organ donor for an intestinal transplant. The CDR3 sequence is CASGTGTADTEAFF. In DNA form, the CDR3 reads TGTGCCAGCGGAACCGGGACAGCGGACACTGAAGCTTTCTTT.